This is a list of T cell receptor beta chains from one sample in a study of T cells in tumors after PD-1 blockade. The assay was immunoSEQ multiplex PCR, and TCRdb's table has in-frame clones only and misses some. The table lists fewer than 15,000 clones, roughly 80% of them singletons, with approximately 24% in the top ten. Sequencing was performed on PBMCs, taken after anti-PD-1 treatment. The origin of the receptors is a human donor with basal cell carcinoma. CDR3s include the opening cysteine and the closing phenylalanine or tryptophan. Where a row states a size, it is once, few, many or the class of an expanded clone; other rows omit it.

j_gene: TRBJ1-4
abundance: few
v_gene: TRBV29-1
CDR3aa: CSVGQALNEKLFF

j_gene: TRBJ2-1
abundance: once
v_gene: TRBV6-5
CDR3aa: CASRQFVNEQFF

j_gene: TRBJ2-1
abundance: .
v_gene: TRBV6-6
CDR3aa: CASSRDPSYNEQFF

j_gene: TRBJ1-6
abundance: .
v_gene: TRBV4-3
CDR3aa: CASSQEYWLDSPLHF

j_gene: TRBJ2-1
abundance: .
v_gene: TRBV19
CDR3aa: CASGGRSRGDNEQFF

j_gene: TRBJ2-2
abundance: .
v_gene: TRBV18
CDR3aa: CASSPGGHFTNTGELFF

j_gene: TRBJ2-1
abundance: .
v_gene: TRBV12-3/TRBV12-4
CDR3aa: CASRPSGGGEQFF

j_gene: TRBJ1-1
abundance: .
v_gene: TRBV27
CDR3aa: CASSFQENTEAFF

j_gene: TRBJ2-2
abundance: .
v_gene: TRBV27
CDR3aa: CASSSFHPNTGELFF

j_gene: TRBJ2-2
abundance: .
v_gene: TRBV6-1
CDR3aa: CASSEADDAGELFF

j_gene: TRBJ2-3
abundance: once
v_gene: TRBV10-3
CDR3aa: CAISESGRPGIIDTQYF

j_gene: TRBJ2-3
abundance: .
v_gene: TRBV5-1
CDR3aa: CASSFGRAYTDTQYF

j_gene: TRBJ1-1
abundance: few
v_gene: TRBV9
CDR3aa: CASSPFLGRGSDTEAFF

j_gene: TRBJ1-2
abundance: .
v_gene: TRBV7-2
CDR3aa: CASSLARAYGYTF

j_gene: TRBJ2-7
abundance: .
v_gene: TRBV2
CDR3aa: CASSDLSGMQYF

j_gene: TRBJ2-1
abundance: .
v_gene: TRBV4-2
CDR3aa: CASSQVETSGSDEQFF

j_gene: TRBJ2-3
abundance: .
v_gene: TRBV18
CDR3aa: CASSPGLAGGTDTQYF

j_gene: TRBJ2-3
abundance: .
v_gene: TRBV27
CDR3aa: CASIGVTSTDTQYF

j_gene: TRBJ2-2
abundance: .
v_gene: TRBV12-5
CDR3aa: CASGLGAVLTGELFF

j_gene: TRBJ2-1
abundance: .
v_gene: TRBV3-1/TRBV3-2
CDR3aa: CASSQGMINEQFF

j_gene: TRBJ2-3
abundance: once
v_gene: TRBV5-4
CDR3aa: CASSLGGRAGRDTQYF

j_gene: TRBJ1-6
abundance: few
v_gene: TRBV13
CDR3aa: CASSLVSPLHF

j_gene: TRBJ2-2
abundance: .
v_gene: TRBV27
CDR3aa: CASSLLVQGVAGELFF

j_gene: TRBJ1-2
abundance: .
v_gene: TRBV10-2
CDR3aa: CASSEAGGQGAIGYTF

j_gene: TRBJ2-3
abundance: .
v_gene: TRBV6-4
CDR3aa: CASSPGTSGTDTQYF

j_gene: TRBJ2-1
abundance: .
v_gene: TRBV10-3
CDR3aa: CAISEGGRGRAPYEQFF

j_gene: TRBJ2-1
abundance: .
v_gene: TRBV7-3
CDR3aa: CASSNDQAAQFF

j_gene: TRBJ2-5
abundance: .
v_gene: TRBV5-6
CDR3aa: CASSLWLAKRETQYF

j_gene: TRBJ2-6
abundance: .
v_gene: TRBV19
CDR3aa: CASSVRAGGANVLTF

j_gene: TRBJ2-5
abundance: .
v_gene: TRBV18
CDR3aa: CASSALQETQYF

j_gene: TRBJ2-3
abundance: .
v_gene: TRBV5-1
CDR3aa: CASSPEGLAGDYTQYF

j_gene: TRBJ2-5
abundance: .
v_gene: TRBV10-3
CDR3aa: CAITPGGGETQYF

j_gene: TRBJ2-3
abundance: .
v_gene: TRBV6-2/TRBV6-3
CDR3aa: CASSYRTDTQYF

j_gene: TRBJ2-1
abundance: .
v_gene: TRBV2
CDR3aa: CPRSYGGARAGSSYNEQFF

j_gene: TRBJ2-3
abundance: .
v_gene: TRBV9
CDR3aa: CASSVGTSGGAGTQYF